Listed below are T cell receptor beta chains from one sample, sequenced in a study of post-analysis software for immune sequencing data. TCRdb itself ran the PCR reads through MiXCR, one entry per CDR3 protein. The repertoire holds a few hundred thousand distinct CDR3 sequences, with about 39% as singletons. The sample taken for sequencing was blood. The receptors come from a girl aged 2 to 10 with multiple sclerosis. CDR3s include the opening cysteine and the closing phenylalanine or tryptophan. A D gene is named only where the DNA matches it firmly. Clone size is not always given. Where it is, it says once, few, many or a class for expanded clones.

J gene	clone size	V gene	D gene	CDR3 protein	CDR3 DNA
TRBJ2-3	-	TRBV10-3	-	CAISERGVGDTQYF	TGTGCCATCAGTGAGCGAGGGGTTGGAGATACGCAGTATTTT
TRBJ2-5	-	TRBV4-3	TRBD2	CASSQGGLAGQETQYF	TGCGCCAGCAGCCAGGGAGGACTAGCGGGACAAGAGACCCAGTACTTC
TRBJ2-2	few	TRBV30	-	CAWSTKVVYTGELFF	TGTGCCTGGAGTACAAAAGTTGTCTACACCGGGGAGCTGTTTTTT
TRBJ2-7	few	TRBV4-3	-	CASSQDRGGGLNEQYF	TGCGCCAGCAGCCAAGATCGCGGAGGGGGCCTGAACGAGCAGTACTTC
TRBJ2-7	once	TRBV6-2/TRBV6-3	-	CASSLRYKDEQYF	TGTGCCAGCAGCCTGCGGTACAAGGACGAGCAGTACTTC
TRBJ2-7	many	TRBV27	TRBD1	CASKQGGSYEQYF	TGTGCCAGCAAACAGGGGGGATCCTACGAGCAGTACTTC
TRBJ2-7	-	TRBV10-3	TRBD1	CAISEGTGGMYEQYF	TGTGCCATCAGTGAGGGGACAGGGGGGATGTACGAGCAGTACTTC
TRBJ2-3	few	TRBV5-1	-	CASSLQGGPEDTQYF	TGCGCCAGCAGCCTGCAGGGGGGGCCCGAAGATACGCAGTATTTT
TRBJ1-6	few	TRBV7-2	-	CASSPREMRAFSYNSPLHF	TGTGCCAGCAGCCCCCGAGAGATGAGGGCCTTCTCCTATAATTCACCCCTCCACTTT
TRBJ1-5	-	TRBV6-1	-	CASSEVRHGGQPQHF	TGTGCCAGCAGTGAAGTGAGGCATGGGGGTCAGCCCCAGCATTTT
TRBJ2-3	-	TRBV6-5	TRBD2	CASSYSVSGRGPTDTQYF	TGTGCCAGCAGTTACTCGGTTAGCGGGAGGGGTCCCACAGATACGCAGTATTTT
TRBJ2-7	-	TRBV7-2	TRBD2	CASSLRVAGLAGEQYF	TGTGCCAGCAGCCTTCGCGTTGCGGGACTAGCGGGAGAGCAGTACTTC
TRBJ2-1	-	TRBV6-2/TRBV6-3	TRBD1	CASGPAGTVYNEQFF	TGTGCCAGCGGTCCAGCCGGGACAGTATACAATGAGCAGTTCTTC
TRBJ1-1	-	TRBV24-1	-	CATSKGGNTEAFF	TGTGCCACCAGTAAAGGGGGGAACACTGAAGCTTTCTTT
TRBJ1-3	-	TRBV12-3/TRBV12-4	TRBD1	CASSQDRRPSGNTIYF	TGTGCCAGCAGCCAGGACAGGCGGCCATCTGGAAACACCATATATTTT
TRBJ2-7	-	TRBV28	TRBD2	CASRLAGGWDYEQYF	TGTGCCAGCAGGCTAGCGGGAGGTTGGGACTACGAGCAGTACTTC
TRBJ1-2	-	TRBV6-5	-	CASSYSYRQFLNYGYTF	TGTGCCAGCAGTTACTCGTACCGACAGTTTCTAAACTATGGCTACACCTTC
TRBJ2-1	few	TRBV7-2	TRBD1	CASSVDRGSYNEQFF	TGTGCCAGCAGCGTCGACAGGGGCTCCTACAATGAGCAGTTCTTC
TRBJ2-1	-	TRBV11-2	TRBD2	CASSSTKAGGPNEQFF	TGTGCCAGCAGTTCCACTAAAGCGGGAGGGCCAAATGAGCAGTTCTTC
TRBJ2-1	-	TRBV7-7	-	CASSLGAADEQFF	TGTGCCAGCAGCTTAGGGGCGGCGGATGAGCAGTTCTTC
TRBJ2-7	few	TRBV12-3/TRBV12-4	-	CASRGPGIVEQYF	TGTGCCAGCAGGGGTCCAGGGATCGTAGAGCAGTACTTC
TRBJ1-1	-	TRBV5-1	-	CASSPTGHMNTEAFF	TGCGCCAGCAGCCCTACGGGACATATGAACACTGAAGCTTTCTTT
TRBJ1-1	-	TRBV6-1	-	CASSGEAPEAFF	TGTGCCAGCTCAGGGGAAGCCCCTGAAGCTTTCTTT
TRBJ1-5	-	TRBV20-1	-	CSARDLTRSNQPQHF	TGCAGTGCTAGAGATCTCACCAGGAGCAATCAGCCCCAGCATTTT
TRBJ2-3	-	TRBV20-1	-	CSARDPGGNHTDTQYF	TGCAGTGCTAGAGATCCGGGGGGCAACCACACAGATACGCAGTATTTT
TRBJ2-3	-	TRBV12-3/TRBV12-4	-	CASRRTTDTQYF	TGTGCCAGCAGACGGACTACAGATACGCAGTATTTT
TRBJ2-1	many	TRBV20-1	-	CSARGVRDNEQFF	TGCAGTGCTAGGGGGGTAAGGGACAATGAGCAGTTCTTC
TRBJ2-1	-	TRBV29-1	-	CSTSPISVGRWTPSGFSYNEQFF	TGCAGCACATCCCCTATCTCCGTAGGGCGATGGACCCCTTCGGGGTTCTCCTACAATGAGCAGTTCTTC
TRBJ2-3	-	TRBV7-6	TRBD1	CASSSRQGSTDTQYF	TGTGCCAGCAGCTCTAGACAGGGAAGCACAGATACGCAGTATTTT
TRBJ2-7	few	TRBV29-1	-	CSGGLSYEQYF	TGCAGCGGGGGACTTTCCTACGAGCAGTACTTC
TRBJ2-7	-	TRBV7-2	TRBD2	CTSSSGLAGGRQYF	TGTACCAGCAGCTCCGGACTAGCGGGAGGGAGGCAGTACTTC
TRBJ2-3	-	TRBV7-2	TRBD2	CASSAGLATDTQYF	TGTGCCAGCAGCGCGGGACTAGCGACAGATACGCAGTATTTT
TRBJ2-7	-	TRBV29-1	-	CSAVPGSGYEQYF	TGCAGCGCTGTGCCCGGGTCAGGGTACGAGCAGTACTTC
TRBJ2-3	few	TRBV21-1	-	CASSPPSGPANTQYF	TGTGCCAGCAGCCCTCCCTCGGGCCCAGCCAATACGCAGTATTTT
TRBJ2-7	-	TRBV19	-	CASSMIGYEQYF	TGTGCCAGTAGTATGATAGGGTACGAGCAGTACTTC
TRBJ2-3	few	TRBV7-2	TRBD1	CASSPYRGISTDTQYF	TGTGCCAGCAGCCCATACAGGGGAATTAGCACAGATACGCAGTATTTT
TRBJ2-1	-	TRBV5-5	TRBD2	CASSLQASGGLGEQFF	TGTGCCAGCAGCTTACAGGCTAGCGGGGGGCTGGGTGAGCAGTTCTTC
TRBJ2-6	-	TRBV29-1	TRBD2	CSVEQSGGSSGANVLTF	TGCAGCGTTGAACAATCGGGGGGGAGCTCTGGGGCCAACGTCCTGACTTTC
TRBJ2-1	few	TRBV4-1	-	CASSQGRDGRKQFF	TGCGCCAGCAGCCAAGGAAGGGACGGCCGGAAGCAGTTCTTC
TRBJ2-5	-	TRBV20-1	-	CSAGRALQETQYF	TGCAGTGCTGGCCGGGCCCTTCAAGAGACCCAGTACTTC
TRBJ2-1	few	TRBV20-1	TRBD2	CSAPLATYNEQFF	TGCAGTGCCCCACTAGCGACCTACAATGAGCAGTTCTTC
TRBJ1-2	-	TRBV6-5	-	CASSYSLQGYYGYTF	TGTGCCAGCAGTTACTCATTACAGGGCTACTATGGCTACACCTTC
TRBJ1-1	-	TRBV5-1	-	CASSFSPGNTEAFF	TGCGCCAGCAGCTTTAGTCCAGGGAACACTGAAGCTTTCTTT
TRBJ1-2	few	TRBV10-3	TRBD1	CAISTGVVYGYTF	TGTGCCATCAGTACAGGGGTTGTCTATGGCTACACCTTC
TRBJ2-3	-	TRBV10-3	-	CAISAREDYPDTQYF	TGTGCCATCAGTGCGAGGGAAGATTACCCAGATACGCAGTATTTT
TRBJ2-1	-	TRBV9	-	CASSANTAASSYNEQFF	TGTGCCAGCAGCGCAAATACAGCGGCGAGCTCCTACAATGAGCAGTTCTTC
TRBJ2-2	-	TRBV3-1	TRBD1	CASSRRQGGKTGELFF	TGTGCCAGCAGCCGGCGACAGGGGGGAAAAACCGGGGAGCTGTTTTTT
TRBJ2-5	-	TRBV12-3/TRBV12-4	-	CASSLFGAYIETQYF	TGTGCTAGCAGTTTATTTGGGGCGTATATAGAGACCCAGTACTTC
TRBJ1-1	few	TRBV4-3	-	CASSQEWGNTEAFF	TGCGCCAGCAGCCAAGAGTGGGGGAACACTGAAGCTTTCTTT
TRBJ2-7	few	TRBV20-1	-	CSARDYRAHEQYF	TGCAGTGCTAGAGATTATCGGGCACACGAGCAGTACTTC